The 2 T cell receptor beta chains below come from one sample, sequenced in a study of cytomegalovirus exposure and HLA in healthy donors. A multiplex PCR was run with 60 Vbeta primers and 13 Jbeta primers. Repertoires were generated with immunoSEQ multiplex PCR, while TCRdb's copy carries only in-frame clones and drops some. The sample holds some 160,000 clones, roughly 88% seen once. The sequenced sample was PBMCs. These receptors were collected from a woman under 30 in good health and CMV-seronegative.

The sample holds one count of this clone. This rearrangement joins TRBV6-1 to TRBJ2-3, with 10 positions matching TRBD1. Per the germline V gene, CDR1 is MNHNS and CDR2 is SASEGT. This CDR3 contains 16 residues. Trimming cost V 2 bases and J 4 bases; bases outside gene matches: 6. The DNA for the CDR3 is TGTGCCAGCAGTGAATGGGACAGGGGTAGCCCAGATACGCAGTATTTT. This gives the protein CASSEWDRGSPDTQYF.

CDR3 sequence reads: CASSFSDTQYF. The CDR3 bases are TGTGCCAGCAGCTTCTCAGATACGCAGTATTTT. The chain carries TRBV11-3 and TRBJ2-3; D remains ambiguous. Germline-derived CDR1 and CDR2 are SGHNT and YENEEA. Trimming left V 3 bases short and J 4 bases short, with 2 bases between. The CDR3 totals 11 residues. The variable domain in full, completed from reference TRBV11-3 and TRBJ2-3, reads EAGVVQSPRYKIIEKKQPVAFWCNPISGHNTLYWYLQNLGQGPELLIRYENEEAVDDSQLPKDRFSAERLKGVDSTLKIQPAELGDSAVYLCASSFSDTQYFGPGTRLTVL.